One sample yielded the 9 T cell receptor beta chains listed below, sequenced in a study of PD-L1 blockade in urothelial cancer. The data were produced by immunoSEQ multiplex PCR, yet TCRdb's version contains in-frame clones alone and is incomplete. The sample yields fewer than 45,000 clones, around 88% seen once. Here the sequenced sample was PBMCs, taken around atezolizumab (anti-PD-L1) treatment. The receptors stem from a man between 60 and 75 years old with urothelial cancer.

This clone was seen more than once but under ten times. The chain uses TRBV27 and TRBJ2-2, with D perhaps TRBD2 (6 bases). Trimming shortened V by 6 bases and J by 4 bases, and 12 bases separated the two germline ends. Germline-derived CDR1 and CDR2 are MNHEY and SMNVEV (reference sequence). CDR3 length: 14 residues. The CDR3 region is CASRPLAPTGELFF. The CDR3 DNA reads TGTGCCAGCAGACCTCTAGCGCCCACCGGGGAGCTGTTTTTT.

The CDR3 nucleotides read TGCGCCAGCAGTGAATTAGTTTCCGGGGAGCTGTTTTTT. It specifies CASSELVSGELFF. The chain recombines TRBV10-2 with TRBJ2-2; unclear D gene. This CDR3 has 13 residues. V was shortened by 3 bases and J by 6 bases, with 8 bases between the two germline ends. The germline CDR1 and CDR2 sequences are WSHSY and SAAADI.

The V and J genes are TRBV10-2 and TRBJ1-3; no reliable D call. V lost 0 bases and J lost 4, with 10 bases in between. Germline lookup yields CDR1 WSHSY and CDR2 SAAADI. The CDR3 is 15 amino acids. CDR3 nucleotides: TGCGCCAGCAGTGAGTCCCCGAGGCGGGGAAACACCATATATTTT. The encoded protein is CASSESPRRGNTIYF.

The rearrangement links TRBV27 to TRBJ1-2; TRBD1 is a possible D gene (6 bases). Trimming removed 3 bases at V and 0 bases at J, with 20 bases between. CDR1 is MNHEY and CDR2 is SMNVEV in the germline V gene (reference sequence). The CDR3 spans 18 residues. The CDR3 loop reads CASSFLGTRGTTNYGYTF. CDR3 sequence (DNA): TGTGCCAGCAGTTTTCTCGGGACAAGGGGAACTACTAACTATGGCTACACCTTC.

The V and J genes are TRBV5-4 and TRBJ2-2, with 16 bases fitting TRBD2. Germline assignment: CDR1 SGHNT and CDR2 YYREEE (reference sequence). The CDR3 sequence is 18 residues long. J lost 7 bases, V lost 4 bases, and 10 bases had no gene match. CDR3 bases: TGTGCCAGCAGCCCCGGGACTAGCGGGAGGGCCTTTGGCGGGGAGCTGTTTTTT. It encodes CASSPGTSGRAFGGELFF.

The rearrangement joins TRBV5-4 to TRBJ1-1; 7 bases match TRBD1. After removal of 4 bases from V and 4 bases from J, the junction contained 7 bases not matched to a gene. The CDR3 contains 14 residues. Germline CDR1 SGHNT, CDR2 YYREEE (reference sequence). The CDR3 reads CASSPDRVGTEAFF. DNA for the CDR3: TGTGCCAGCAGCCCTGACAGGGTCGGCACTGAAGCTTTCTTT.

This sequence joins TRBV14 and TRBJ2-5; a possible D gene is TRBD2 (5 bases). CDR1 and CDR2 from the germline V gene are SGHDN and FVKESK. CDR3 size: 14 residues. Trimming shortened V by 2 bases and J by 1 base, and 8 bases separated the two germline ends. This chain's CDR3 is CASSQRGSQETQYF. In DNA, the CDR3 is TGTGCCAGCAGCCAACGCGGGTCCCAAGAGACCCAGTACTTC.

This rearrangement joins TRBV19 to TRBJ2-2, with TRBD2 matching over 9 bases. J was trimmed by 6 bases and V by 7 bases; bases with no gene match: 9. CDR3 length equals 15 residues. In germline, CDR1 is LNHDA, CDR2 SQIVND (reference sequence). The CDR3 here is CASKGSSGMSGELFF. The DNA for the CDR3 is TGTGCCAGTAAGGGGTCTAGCGGGATGTCCGGGGAGCTGTTTTTT.

This chain connects TRBV15 to TRBJ2-7; 12 bases map to TRBD2. The CDR3 runs 16 residues. Losses at the gene ends were 3 bases for V and 0 bases for J; bases not matched to a gene: 3. CDR1 LNHNV and CDR2 YYDKDF come from the germline V gene (reference sequence). The CDR3 here is CATSRGLAGLSYEQYF. The CDR3 DNA follows: TGTGCCACCAGCAGGGGACTAGCGGGCCTCTCCTACGAGCAGTACTTC.